This T cell receptor beta chain was sequenced in a study of CD8 T cells in ankylosing spondylitis. TCRdb itself ran the 5' RACE reads through MiXCR, one entry per CDR3 protein. Found here are tens of thousands of distinct CDR3 sequences, about 17% of them singletons; the top ten hold approximately 43%. This clonotype occurred a few times. V shed 4 bases and J 6 bases; nucleotides not matched to a gene: 7. The CDR3 loop spans 16 amino acids. Per germline, CDR1 SGHKS and CDR2 YYEKEE (reference sequence). The receptor comes from a male donor with ankylosing spondylitis or in good health (not recorded which). The chain links TRBV5-5 to TRBJ2-1; TRBD2 matches at 13 bases. Source material: blood. This chain's CDR3 is CASSTRTSGRSNEQFF. The CDR3 DNA follows: TGTGCCAGCAGCACAAGGACTAGCGGGAGATCCAATGAGCAGTTCTTC. The full variable domain, its missing parts supplied by reference TRBV5-5 and TRBJ2-1, is DAGVTQSPTHLIKTRGQQVTLRCSPISGHKSVSWYQQVLGQGPQFIFQYYEKEERGRGNFPDRFSARQFPNYSSELNVNALLLGDSALYLCASSTRTSGRSNEQFFGPGTRLTVL.